The clone carrying this T cell receptor beta chain was observed a single time. Its antigen remains unknown. These data belong to a study of shared clonotypes between healthy human individuals. At the level of the study: CD4 naive and memory got three plates each, CD8 naive two, CD8 memory one. Regarding the study as a whole: Compared with memory subsets, naive subsets generally had larger estimated richness.

It was CD45RO-negative cells, positively selected for CCR7, that made up naive CD8 cells, with terminally differentiated effector memory CD45RA+ cells excluded. Here immunoSEQ multiplex PCR was the method, and the copy in TCRdb shows in-frame clones only, minus some. The table shows hundreds of thousands of clones, with approximately 95% occurring only once. Trimming removed 6 bases from V and 5 bases from J; junction bases left unmatched: 13. Germline-derived CDR1 and CDR2 are LNHNV and YYDKDF (reference sequence). The CDR3 covers 15 residues. The sequencing sample was made of naive CD8+ T cells sorted from blood. The chain links TRBV15 to TRBJ2-7; 7 bases match TRBD2. This clonotype was obtained from a woman aged 25 to 39 in good health. DNA for the CDR3: TGTGCCACCAGTGTAGGGCGGGAGTTATCCCACGAGCAGTACTTC. Its translation is CATSVGRELSHEQYF.